Listed here are 11 T cell receptor beta chains from one sample, sequenced in a study of cytomegalovirus exposure and HLA in healthy donors. PCR involved 60 Vbeta and 13 Jbeta primers. Repertoires were generated with immunoSEQ multiplex PCR, while TCRdb's copy carries only in-frame clones and drops some. This table has 200,000 or so clones, 75% to 90% appearing once. The sequencing input was PBMCs. The receptors shown here come from a woman aged 18-30 years in good health and CMV-seronegative.

The chain uses TRBV9 and TRBJ2-2; 14 bases agree with TRBD2. Germline-derived CDR1 and CDR2 are SGDLS and YYNGEE. The CDR3 contains 19 residues. The V gene end was trimmed by 4 bases and the J gene end by 5 bases; junction bases not matched to a gene: 13. The CDR3 DNA is TGTGCCAGCAGCTCCCGGACTAGCGGGGGGCCCAACCCAACCGGGGAGCTGTTTTTT. This translates into CASSSRTSGGPNPTGELFF.

This chain connects TRBV7-9 to TRBJ2-7, with TRBD2 matching over 7 bases. V gave up 3 bases and J gave up 7 bases; unmatched junction bases: 6. The CDR3 extends over 13 amino acids. The germline gives CDR1 SEHNR, CDR2 FQNEAQ (reference sequence). In DNA, the CDR3 is TGTGCCAGCAGCTTGGGCGGGAGAGGAGAGCAGTACTTC. Translated, it gives CASSLGGRGEQYF.

CDR3 protein: CASSRGPGQGANTGELFF. The CDR3 DNA reads as TGTGCCAGCAGCCGCGGCCCGGGACAGGGGGCGAACACCGGGGAGCTGTTTTTT. The chain carries TRBV7-9 and TRBJ2-2; TRBD1 matches at 11 bases. V dropped 5 bases and J dropped 0; count of bases not matched to a gene: 8. The CDR3 loop spans 18 amino acids. CDR1 and CDR2 from the germline V gene are SEHNR and FQNEAQ (reference sequence).

The rearrangement uses TRBV30 and TRBJ1-2; D remains unclear. This CDR3 spans 15 amino acids. In germline, CDR1 is GTSNPN, CDR2 SVGIG (reference sequence). V lost 2 bases and J 6 bases, leaving 19 bases between the germline ends. The CDR3 DNA reads as TGTGCCTGGAGTATAGCCTTTCCCCCCCGTCATGGCTACACCTTC. This translates into CAWSIAFPPRHGYTF.

The genes are TRBV27 and TRBJ2-7; tentatively, D is TRBD1 (5 bases). V shed 5 bases and J shed 7 bases, with 21 bases lying between them. This CDR3 has 15 residues. Germline lookup yields CDR1 MNHEY and CDR2 SMNVEV (reference sequence). The CDR3 DNA reads TGTGCCAGCAGTGGGGTTGGGCAGGGTTTGAGTGAGCAGTACTTC. Encoded protein: CASSGVGQGLSEQYF.

The chain couples TRBV27 to TRBJ2-1; 15 bases line up with TRBD2. V dropped 2 bases and J dropped 4; count of bases not matched to a gene: 3. Per the germline V gene, CDR1 is MNHEY and CDR2 is SMNVEV (reference sequence). This CDR3 region has 17 residues. CDR3 protein: CASSLVGLAGGYNEQFF. CDR3 in DNA: TGTGCCAGCAGTTTAGTGGGACTAGCGGGAGGATACAATGAGCAGTTCTTC.

The chain couples TRBV5-1 to TRBJ1-4; D call uncertain. The CDR3 length is 14 residues. Trimming took off 5 bases at V and 0 bases at J, with 8 bases between the two ends. CDR1 SGHRS and CDR2 YFSETQ come from the germline V gene. The DNA for the CDR3 is TGCGCCAGCAGGTACAGTTCAACTAATGAAAAACTGTTTTTT. Translated, it gives CASRYSSTNEKLFF.

The chain is built from TRBV28 and TRBJ1-2, with D possibly matching TRBD1 (6 bases). The CDR3 runs 13 residues. The V gene's germline CDR1 is MDHEN and CDR2 SYDVKM. Trimming took 5 bases from V and 10 from J, leaving 17 bases between them. The CDR3 coding sequence is TGTGCCAGCAGTCGCAGGACAGTCGGAACCTACACCTTC. Its protein is CASSRRTVGTYTF.

This clone was picked up a small number of times. This chain connects TRBV10-2 to TRBJ1-4, with 7 bases matching TRBD1. This CDR3 comprises 15 residues. The junction had 6 bases not matched to a gene; V was cut back by 5 bases and J by 3 bases. Germline lookup yields CDR1 WSHSY and CDR2 SAAADI. In DNA, the CDR3 is TGCGCCAGCAGTCAGGGACAGTCGGCTAATGAAAAACTGTTTTTT. This encodes CASSQGQSANEKLFF.

The CDR3: CASSLLAGGWTGELFF. DNA for the CDR3: TGTGCCAGCAGTTTGCTAGCGGGAGGGTGGACCGGGGAGCTGTTTTTT. The rearrangement links TRBV27 to TRBJ2-2; 12 bases match TRBD2. Germline CDR1 MNHEY, CDR2 SMNVEV (reference sequence). The V gene end was trimmed by 3 bases and the J gene end by 5 bases; junction bases not matched to a gene: 4. The CDR3 has 16 residues.

This clone was counted a few times. The rearrangement joins TRBV6-1 to TRBJ2-7; weak D call: TRBD1 (7 bases). This CDR3 comprises 14 residues. V was clipped by 7 bases and J by 9 bases, with 22 bases between them. Germline V gene lookup returns CDR1 MNHNS and CDR2 SASEGT. In DNA, the CDR3 is TGTGCCAGCACCAGGACAGGAACAACCGGGGGGCAGTACTTC. It is translated as CASTRTGTTGGQYF.